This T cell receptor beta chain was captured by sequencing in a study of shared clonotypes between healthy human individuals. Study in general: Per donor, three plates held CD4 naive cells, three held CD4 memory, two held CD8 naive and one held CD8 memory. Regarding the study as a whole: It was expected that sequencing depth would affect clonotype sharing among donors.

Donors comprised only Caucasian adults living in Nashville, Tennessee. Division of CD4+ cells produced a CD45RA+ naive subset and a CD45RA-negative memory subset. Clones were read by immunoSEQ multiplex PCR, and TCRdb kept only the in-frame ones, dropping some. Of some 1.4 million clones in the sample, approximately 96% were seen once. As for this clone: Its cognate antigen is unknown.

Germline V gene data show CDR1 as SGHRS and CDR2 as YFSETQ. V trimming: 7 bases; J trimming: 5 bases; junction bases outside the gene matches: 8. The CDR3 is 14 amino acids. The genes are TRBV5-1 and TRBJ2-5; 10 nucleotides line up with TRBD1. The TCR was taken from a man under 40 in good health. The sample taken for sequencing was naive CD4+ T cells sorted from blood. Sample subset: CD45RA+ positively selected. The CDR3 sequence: CASFRDRGGETQYF. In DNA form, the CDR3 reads TGCGCCAGCTTCCGGGACAGGGGTGGGGAGACCCAGTACTTC.